One sample yielded the 32 T cell receptor beta chains listed below, sequenced in a study of graft-versus-host responses after intestinal transplantation. Researchers placed 200,000 CFSE-labeled responder cells in culture with 200,000 irradiated, violet-dye-labeled stimulator cells. Sequencing was performed with immunoSEQ multiplex PCR; in TCRdb, only in-frame clones are kept and a portion is missing. The sample lists 13,000 to 15,000 clones, under 45% occurring once. This material consisted of alloreactive CD8+ T cells from a mixed lymphocyte reaction culture, taken before intestinal transplant. Subset reported: CFSE-low proliferating T cells sorted from approximately 6-day pre-transplant mixed lymphocyte reaction (GvH or HvG direction). These TCRs come from a human patient who received an intestinal transplant.

This clone was counted a few times. The chain carries TRBV7-9 and TRBJ1-6, with TRBD1 matching over 7 bases. V shed 7 bases and J 9 bases; nucleotides not matched to a gene: 12. Germline CDR1 reads SEHNR; CDR2 reads FQNEAQ (reference sequence). This CDR3 is 15 amino acids long. CDR3 in amino acids: CASTRPDRDSSPLHF. The CDR3 DNA reads as TGTGCCAGCACCCGTCCCGACAGGGACTCTTCACCCCTCCACTTT.

The rearrangement joins TRBV2 to TRBJ2-7; the match to TRBD1 covers 8 bases. J lost 7 bases, V lost 7 bases, and 18 bases had no gene match. In germline, CDR1 is SNHLY, CDR2 FYNNEI. The CDR3 extends over 16 amino acids. In DNA, the CDR3 is TGTGCCAGCATTCGAACACCGGGACAGGTTTTTGAAGAGCAGTACTTC. Its translation is CASIRTPGQVFEEQYF.

The chain combines TRBV19 with TRBJ1-5; D is unresolved. The CDR3 contains 13 residues. V lost 3 bases and J lost 11, with 14 bases in between. The germline V gene encodes CDR1 LNHDA and CDR2 SQIVND (reference sequence). The CDR3 is CASSIFGRRAQHF. The CDR3 nucleotides read TGTGCCAGTAGTATTTTTGGGCGCCGGGCCCAGCATTTT. The full variable domain, completed using reference TRBV19 and TRBJ1-5, is DGGITQSPKYLFRKEGQNVTLSCEQNLNHDAMYWYRQDPGQGLRLIYYSQIVNDFQKGDIAEGYSVSREKKESFPLTVTSAQKNPTAFYLCASSIFGRRAQHFGDGTRLSIL.

The gene calls are TRBV4-1 and TRBJ1-1, with 8 bases identical to TRBD1. Looked up from germline, CDR1 is MGHRA and CDR2 is YSYEKL. This CDR3 is built from 16 residues. The V and J ends lost 0 bases and 0 bases, in that order; junction bases with no gene match: 3. The CDR3 nucleotides read TGCGCCAGCAGCCAAGACAGGGGGCGGATGAACACTGAAGCTTTCTTT. Translated: CASSQDRGRMNTEAFF.

V usage is TRBV5-1 and J usage is TRBJ2-2; 9 positions match TRBD1. The CDR3 runs to 16 residues. Germline values: CDR1 SGHRS, CDR2 YFSETQ. With 0 bases clipped from V and 3 bases from J, the junction kept 3 bases outside the gene matches. The DNA of the CDR3 is TGCGCCAGCAGCTTGGTGGGACAGGGACACACCGGGGAGCTGTTTTTT. Amino acids: CASSLVGQGHTGELFF. The variable domain in full, with the rest retrieved from reference TRBV5-1 and TRBJ2-2, is KAGVTQTPRYLIKTRGQQVTLSCSPISGHRSVSWYQQTPGQGLQFLFEYFSETQRNKGNFPGRFSGRQFSNSRSEMNVSTLELGDSALYLCASSLVGQGHTGELFFGEGSRLTVL.

This clone was seen more than once but under ten times. The chain combines TRBV15 with TRBJ1-1; D remains unclear. Germline CDR1 reads LNHNV; CDR2 reads YYDKDF (reference sequence). The CDR3 covers 15 residues. Trimming stripped 0 bases from V and 4 bases from J, with 12 bases between. The CDR3 here is CATSRDLGMGTEAFF. CDR3 bases: TGTGCCACCAGCAGAGATCTGGGAATGGGCACTGAAGCTTTCTTT. Combining the CDR3 with reference TRBV15 and TRBJ1-1 gives the whole variable domain DAMVIQNPRYQVTQFGKPVTLSCSQTLNHNVMYWYQQKSSQAPKLLFHYYDKDFNNEADTPDNFQSRRPNTSFCFLDIRSPGLGDTAMYLCATSRDLGMGTEAFFGQGTRLTVV.

This clone was found a few times. The chain couples TRBV4-1 to TRBJ1-5, with D possibly matching TRBD1 (5 bases). The V gene's germline CDR1 is MGHRA and CDR2 YSYEKL. The V and J ends lost 1 base and 0 bases respectively, with 10 bases between them. The CDR3 runs 16 residues. CDR3 coding DNA: TGCGCCAGCAGCCAAGGGACACAATATAGCAATCAGCCCCAGCATTTT. Translation gives CASSQGTQYSNQPQHF.

In its sample, this clone ranks as medium-sized. CDR3 sequence: CASSTTSGGAHEQFF. DNA of the CDR3: TGTGCCAGCAGCACGACTAGCGGGGGGGCTCATGAGCAGTTCTTC. This chain joins TRBV7-9 and TRBJ2-1, with 14 bases matching TRBD2. Germline V lookup: CDR1 SEHNR, CDR2 FQNEAQ (reference sequence). V lost 5 bases, J lost 8 bases, and 5 bases stayed unmatched. CDR3 length: 15 residues.

In its sample, this clone ranks as medium-sized. The CDR3 loop reads CASSLMGDTIYF. In DNA, the CDR3 is TGTGCCAGCAGCTTAATGGGGGACACCATATATTTT. V usage is TRBV7-6 and J usage is TRBJ1-3, with TRBD1 as a possible D gene (5 bases). V lost 2 bases, J lost 8 bases, and 7 bases lay in between. Germline V CDR1 and CDR2: SGHVS, FNYEAQ. This CDR3 has 12 residues. The whole variable domain, filled in from reference TRBV7-6 and TRBJ1-3, reads GAGVSQSPRYKVTKRGQDVALRCDPISGHVSLYWYRQALGQGPEFLTYFNYEAQQDKSGLPNDRFSAERPEGSISTLTIQRTEQRDSAMYRCASSLMGDTIYFGEGSWLTVV.

The chain joins TRBV9 to TRBJ2-2; 11 bases align to TRBD2. The CDR3 spans 19 residues. The ends lost 0 bases at V and 0 bases at J; junction bases unmatched: 7. Germline CDR1 reads SGDLS; CDR2 reads YYNGEE. The CDR3 here is CASSVGLASGGTNTGELFF. The CDR3 DNA is TGTGCCAGCAGCGTAGGATTAGCTAGCGGGGGGACGAACACCGGGGAGCTGTTTTTT.

V is TRBV30 and J is TRBJ1-1; D gene ambiguous. Per the germline V gene, CDR1 is GTSNPN and CDR2 is SVGIG (reference sequence). V lost 1 base, J lost 2 bases, and 11 bases lay in between. CDR3 length: 14 amino acids. The CDR3 nucleotides are TGTGCCTGGAGTGCCTCCCCCGGTAACACTGAAGCTTTCTTT. Protein: CAWSASPGNTEAFF.

The gene calls are TRBV5-6 and TRBJ2-3; D remains ambiguous. V shed 1 base and J shed 2 bases, with 11 bases lying between them. Germline CDR1 and CDR2: SGHDT and YYEEEE. CDR3 length: 15 amino acids. The CDR3 DNA follows: TGTGCCAGCAGCTTGAACGGGTGGGTCACAGATACGCAGTATTTT. Protein product: CASSLNGWVTDTQYF.

The chain combines TRBV5-1 with TRBJ1-4; 10 bases are shared with TRBD1. The CDR3 is 18 amino acids. V lost 4 bases, J lost 2 bases, and 11 bases stayed unmatched. Germline loops: CDR1 SGHRS, CDR2 YFSETQ. The CDR3 here is CASSGGTGEGVTNEKLFF. The CDR3 nucleotides are TGCGCCAGCAGCGGAGGGACAGGGGAAGGGGTGACTAATGAAAAACTGTTTTTT.

The gene calls are TRBV12-1 and TRBJ1-1; the tabulated D call, TRBD1, remains unverified against the DNA. TRBV12-1 is designated a pseudogene. The CDR3 has 15 residues. CDR3 coding DNA: TGTGCCAGCAGCCGGGACAGGGGTGAGATCACTGAAGCTTTCTTT. Encoded protein: CASSRDRGEITEAFF.

V is TRBV27 and J is TRBJ2-3; TRBD2 aligns across 9 bases. Per the germline V gene, CDR1 is MNHEY and CDR2 is SMNVEV (reference sequence). Trimming at V came to 7 bases and at J to 4 bases, leaving 12 bases not matched to a gene. This CDR3 is built from 16 residues. The CDR3 sequence: CASKKTSGPPPDTQYF. The CDR3 DNA is TGTGCCAGCAAGAAAACTAGCGGGCCTCCCCCAGATACGCAGTATTTT.

The rearrangement uses TRBV6-1 and TRBJ2-7; D is unclear. V dropped 8 bases and J dropped 2 bases, with 16 bases sitting between them. The CDR3 runs to 14 residues. Per germline, CDR1 MNHNS and CDR2 SASEGT. DNA of the CDR3: TGTGCCAGCGCTTACATAAGGTTGGCCTACGAGCAGTACTTC. This codes for CASAYIRLAYEQYF.

CDR3 DNA: TGTGCCAGCAGCCCGACAGGGGCGGCCACCGGGGAGCTGTTTTTT. Residues: CASSPTGAATGELFF. The chain uses TRBV6-1 and TRBJ2-2; 8 nucleotides line up with TRBD1. Germline V lookup: CDR1 MNHNS, CDR2 SASEGT. V was clipped by 6 bases and J by 4 bases; unmatched bases: 7. This CDR3 comprises 15 residues.

This clone has a handful of counts. This chain connects TRBV4-1 to TRBJ1-2; tentatively, D is TRBD1 (6 bases). The CDR3 loop spans 14 amino acids. Trimming cost V 2 bases and J 1 base, with 8 bases left between them. Looked up from germline, CDR1 is MGHRA and CDR2 is YSYEKL. The CDR3 bases are TGCGCCAGCAGCCAACGGACAGTTAACTATGGCTACACCTTC. Its translation is CASSQRTVNYGYTF.

This chain uses TRBV4-1 with TRBJ2-5; D might be TRBD1 or TRBD2, each matching 5 bases. With the DNA end fitting TRBJ2-7 better, the J assignment may be wrong. The germline CDR1 and CDR2 sequences are MGHRA and YSYEKL. The CDR3 is 14 amino acids. The chain's CDR3 is CASSQVGVANEQYF. The CDR3, as DNA: TGCGCCAGCAGCCAGGTGGGGGTGGCCAACGAGCAGTACTTC.

The chain recombines TRBV5-4 with TRBJ2-5; a possible D gene is TRBD1 (6 bases). Germline CDR1 reads SGHNT; CDR2 reads YYREEE (reference sequence). Trimming removed 3 bases from V and 2 bases from J, with 14 bases in between. The CDR3 sequence is 15 residues long. CDR3 protein: CASSWTPDRQETQYF. The CDR3 DNA reads TGTGCCAGCAGCTGGACCCCGGACAGACAAGAGACCCAGTACTTC.

V usage is TRBV30 and J usage is TRBJ1-1; no clear D gene. CDR1 and CDR2 from the germline V gene are GTSNPN and SVGIG (reference sequence). V shed 2 bases and J shed 12 bases, with 4 bases lying between them. The CDR3 runs 8 residues. The CDR3 nucleotides are TGTGCCTGGAGTTTGACTTTCTTT. Amino acids: CAWSLTFF. The full variable domain, rest sourced from reference TRBV30 and TRBJ1-1, is SQTIHQWPATLVQPVGSPLSLECTVEGTSNPNLYWYRQAAGRGLQLLFYSVGIGQISSEVPQNLSASRPQDRQFILSSKKLLLSDSGFYLCAWSLTFFGQGTRLTVV.

This clone was recorded a few times. The chain joins TRBV27 to TRBJ1-2; D gene ambiguous. V shed 5 bases and J shed 8 bases, with 15 bases lying between them. Germline assignment: CDR1 MNHEY and CDR2 SMNVEV (reference sequence). The CDR3 spans 13 residues. The CDR3, as DNA: TGTGCCAGCAGTACGGCCCTCTCCGGGGGCTACACCTTC. It encodes CASSTALSGGYTF.

This clone was observed a few times. CDR3 in DNA: TGTGCCAGCAGCTCTACAGGACAGGGGCCCGTTGGGCAGTACTTC. Encoded protein: CASSSTGQGPVGQYF. The chain is built from TRBV7-9 and TRBJ2-7; 9 nucleotides agree with TRBD1. CDR1 and CDR2 (germline): SEHNR, FQNEAQ (reference sequence). The J segment lost 9 bases and the V segment lost 4 bases, leaving 13 bases of the junction unmatched. The CDR3 sequence is 15 residues long.

The chain employs TRBV4-1 and TRBJ1-5; D is ambiguous. Germline CDR1 reads MGHRA; CDR2 reads YSYEKL. This CDR3 has 16 amino acids. Trimming stripped 1 base from V and 5 bases from J, with 15 bases between. The CDR3 DNA follows: TGCGCCAGCAGCCAAGTCTTTGGCAGGTTGGATCAGCCCCAGCATTTT. It codes for CASSQVFGRLDQPQHF.

A few counts support this clone. The V gene is TRBV19, the J gene TRBJ2-2; 11 bases align to TRBD2. V lost 6 bases, J lost 4 bases, and 13 bases stayed unmatched. The CDR3 runs to 18 residues. Germline V CDR1 and CDR2: LNHDA, SQIVND (reference sequence). CDR3: CASSQFILAGGLTGELFF. The CDR3 bases are TGTGCCAGTAGCCAATTCATTCTAGCGGGGGGCCTCACCGGGGAGCTGTTTTTT.

This clone has a handful of counts. This sequence joins TRBV27 and TRBJ1-2; possible D gene TRBD1, 5 bases. Trimming took off 3 bases at V and 4 bases at J, with 12 bases between the two ends. The CDR3 is 14 amino acids. CDR1 MNHEY and CDR2 SMNVEV come from the germline V gene (reference sequence). CDR3 region: CASSFVREGYGYTF. The CDR3, as DNA: TGTGCCAGCAGTTTCGTCAGGGAGGGCTATGGCTACACCTTC.

The chain has TRBV7-6 and TRBJ2-7; D possibly corresponds to TRBD2 (6 bases). The germline CDR1 and CDR2 sequences are SGHVS and FNYEAQ. This CDR3 is built from 17 residues. Trimming shortened V by 1 base and J by 4 bases, and 20 bases separated the two germline ends. This chain's CDR3 is CASSLEVAGRNLYEQYF. In DNA form, the CDR3 reads TGTGCCAGCAGCTTAGAGGTGGCGGGGCGCAACTTGTACGAGCAGTACTTC.

This chain connects TRBV7-9 to TRBJ1-5, with a possible D match to TRBD1 (6 bases). The germline V gene encodes CDR1 SEHNR and CDR2 FQNEAQ (reference sequence). V gave up 4 bases and J gave up 2 bases, with 12 bases separating them. The CDR3 sequence is 15 residues long. The CDR3 DNA is TGTGCCAGCAGCTCGCAGGGGCCAGGCAATCAGCCCCAGCATTTT. This sequence encodes CASSSQGPGNQPQHF.

The gene calls are TRBV5-1 and TRBJ2-7, with 8 positions matching TRBD1. The CDR3 length is 14 residues. V gave up 5 bases and J gave up 5 bases; unmatched junction bases: 9. CDR1 and CDR2 from the germline V gene are SGHRS and YFSETQ. Here the CDR3 reads CASSSGTGSDEQYF. The DNA for the CDR3 is TGCGCCAGCAGTTCCGGGACAGGTTCCGACGAGCAGTACTTC.

The chain joins TRBV10-2 to TRBJ2-5, with TRBD1 as a possible D gene (6 bases). V was clipped by 8 bases and J by 0 bases, with 16 bases between them. Germline V gives CDR1 WSHSY, CDR2 SAAADI. The CDR3 has 15 residues. The CDR3 DNA reads TGCGCCAGCTTTCAGGGGCTGGCGGACCAAGAGACCCAGTACTTC. This translates into CASFQGLADQETQYF.

This clone turned up a few times. The rearrangement links TRBV5-6 to TRBJ2-1, with a weak D call TRBD1 (5 bases). The germline V gene has CDR1 SGHDT and CDR2 YYEEEE. The CDR3 runs 14 residues. With 3 bases removed from V and 7 bases from J, the gap between germline ends came to 14 bases. The CDR3 sequence is CASSSNPGQNEQFF. CDR3 sequence (DNA): TGTGCCAGCAGCTCTAACCCAGGGCAGAATGAGCAGTTCTTC. The variable domain in full, with the rest retrieved from reference TRBV5-6 and TRBJ2-1, is DAGVTQSPTHLIKTRGQQVTLRCSPKSGHDTVSWYQQALGQGPQFIFQYYEEEERQRGNFPDRFSGHQFPNYSSELNVNALLLGDSALYLCASSSNPGQNEQFFGPGTRLTVL.

The genes are TRBV27 and TRBJ1-4, with D perhaps matching TRBD1 (6 bases). The CDR3 is 16 residues long. The ends were cut back, 5 bases at V and 6 bases at J, with 19 bases in the middle. The germline V gene has CDR1 MNHEY and CDR2 SMNVEV (reference sequence). DNA of the CDR3: TGTGCCAGCAGTCCGACAACAGGGAGCGGTGATGAAAAACTGTTTTTT. Its protein product is CASSPTTGSGDEKLFF.